This T cell receptor beta chain originates from a study of PD-1 blockade in classical Hodgkin lymphoma. Each patient relapsed following autologous stem cell transplantation, and prior brentuximab vedotin exposure differed. Sequenced by immunoSEQ multiplex PCR; TCRdb stores in-frame clones only, minus some. The data show tens of thousands of clones, with 85% to 95% seen just once and approximately 8.2% held by the top ten. V lost 0 bases and J lost 2, with 16 bases in between. The germline V gene encodes CDR1 LGHNA and CDR2 YSLEER. This CDR3 spans 17 amino acids. The receptor was isolated from a human donor with classical Hodgkin lymphoma. The chain links TRBV4-3 to TRBJ1-1; D possibly corresponds to TRBD1 (5 bases). This specimen was peripheral blood mononuclear cells (PBMCs), taken at baseline. This CDR3 reads CASSQDRGDWDNTEAFF. The CDR3 bases are TGCGCCAGCAGCCAAGATAGAGGGGATTGGGATAACACTGAAGCTTTCTTT.